Below, 26 T cell receptor beta chains from the same sample are listed, as sequenced in a study of blood T cell repertoires in COVID-19. The assay was immunoSEQ multiplex PCR, and TCRdb's table has in-frame clones only and misses some. The repertoire holds just over 150,000 clones, with around 80% as singletons. The material sequenced was peripheral blood. The receptors derive from a man aged 60 to 69 with acute or convalescent COVID-19.

This clone was observed a handful of times. The chain employs TRBV6-2 or TRBV6-3 and TRBJ1-6; D is unclear. CDR3 length: 17 residues. Trimming left V 0 bases short and J 7 bases short, with 16 bases between. CDR1 is MNHEY, CDR2 SVGEGT, per germline. The CDR3: CASSYSGSGSSNSPLHF. The CDR3 DNA is TGTGCCAGCAGTTACTCTGGCTCGGGGTCTTCCAATTCACCCCTCCACTTT.

The chain carries TRBV7-2 and TRBJ2-2; 8 bases agree with TRBD2. The CDR3 is 16 residues long. The germline V gene encodes CDR1 SGHTA and CDR2 FQGNSA. Trimming cost V 5 bases and J 5 bases; bases outside gene matches: 10. The CDR3 reads CASSMRAGVVTGELFF. The DNA of the CDR3 is TGTGCCAGCAGCATGCGAGCGGGAGTAGTTACCGGGGAGCTGTTTTTT.

V is TRBV9 and J is TRBJ2-5; 9 bases line up with TRBD2. There are 15 residues in the CDR3. Germline CDR1 reads SGDLS; CDR2 reads YYNGEE. J gave up 5 bases and V 0 bases, and 5 bases lay outside the gene matches. The CDR3 loop reads CASSVGGLAPETQYF. In DNA, the CDR3 is TGTGCCAGCAGCGTAGGGGGACTAGCCCCGGAGACCCAGTACTTC.

This chain links TRBV18 with TRBJ2-5; D is possibly TRBD1 (6 bases). The CDR3 has 13 amino acids. Germline values: CDR1 KGHSH, CDR2 LQKENI. V was cut by 8 bases and J by 2 bases, with 12 bases left in between. This CDR3 reads CASTMTGQETQYF. CDR3 DNA: TGTGCCAGCACGATGACAGGACAAGAGACCCAGTACTTC.

The chain couples TRBV24-1 to TRBJ1-1; D is unclear. Trimming took off 2 bases at V and 4 bases at J, with 7 bases between the two ends. CDR1 is KGHDR, CDR2 SFDVKD, per germline. This CDR3 contains 13 residues. The CDR3 is CATSDYTGTEAFF. The CDR3 region has the DNA TGTGCCACCAGTGATTACACGGGCACTGAAGCTTTCTTT.

The sample holds one count of this clone. This sequence joins TRBV27 and TRBJ2-7; 7 bases match TRBD1. The CDR3 extends over 15 amino acids. V shed 6 bases, J shed 10 bases, and the junction held 18 bases outside the gene matches. From germline, CDR1 is MNHEY and CDR2 SMNVEV (reference sequence). This CDR3 is CASRQGQTTAQVQYF. The CDR3 DNA reads as TGTGCCAGCAGACAGGGGCAGACAACTGCCCAGGTCCAGTACTTC.

The V and J genes are TRBV27 and TRBJ1-5; possibly TRBD1 for D (5 bases). The germline CDR1 and CDR2 sequences are MNHEY and SMNVEV (reference sequence). The V end lost 7 bases, the J end lost 0 bases, and 13 bases lay between the germline ends. This CDR3 has 15 amino acids. The DNA for the CDR3 is TGTGCCAGCACTCTGACAGTCAATAGCAATCAGCCCCAGCATTTT. It yields the protein CASTLTVNSNQPQHF.

The chain joins TRBV29-1 to TRBJ2-4; 7 nucleotides align to TRBD1. The V gene's germline CDR1 is SQVTM and CDR2 ANQGSEA. V dropped 6 bases and J dropped 1; count of bases not matched to a gene: 9. This CDR3 contains 15 residues. The CDR3 DNA reads TGCAGCGTCAGGACAGGAGCGGAGGCCAAAAACATTCAGTACTTC. It specifies CSVRTGAEAKNIQYF.

The CDR3 loop is CAISERDRNNSPLHF. CDR3 DNA: TGTGCCATCAGTGAGCGGGACAGGAACAATTCACCCCTCCACTTT. This sequence joins TRBV10-3 and TRBJ1-6, with 8 bases fitting TRBD1. V gave up 2 bases and J gave up 7 bases; unmatched junction bases: 4. Per the germline V gene, CDR1 is ENHRY and CDR2 is SYGVKD. The length of the CDR3 is 15 residues.

The chain carries TRBV6-6 and TRBJ2-5; 7 bases map to TRBD1. CDR1 and CDR2 (germline): MNHNY, SVGAGI (reference sequence). The CDR3 is made up of 11 amino acids. V shed 8 bases and J 3 bases; nucleotides not matched to a gene: 0. The DNA for the CDR3 is TGTGCCAGCGGGACAGAAGAGACCCAGTACTTC. It codes for CASGTEETQYF.

The chain recombines TRBV4-3 with TRBJ1-2; no reliable D call. V gave up 0 bases and J gave up 7 bases, with 9 bases separating them. Looked up from germline, CDR1 is LGHNA and CDR2 is YSLEER. The CDR3 spans 13 residues. The DNA of the CDR3 is TGCGCCAGCAGCCAAGAAAGAGAGGGTGGCTACACCTTC. It is translated as CASSQEREGGYTF.

This sequence joins TRBV30 and TRBJ1-4; possible D gene TRBD1, 6 bases. Deletions cut 5 bases from V and 4 bases from J, with 11 bases between. CDR3 length equals 13 residues. CDR1 GTSNPN and CDR2 SVGIG come from the germline V gene (reference sequence). CDR3 loop: CAWRQENNEKLFF. The CDR3 DNA reads TGTGCCTGGCGACAGGAAAATAATGAAAAACTGTTTTTT.

The chain uses TRBV3-1 (or the pseudogene TRBV3-2) and TRBJ1-3; TRBD1 might be the D (5 bases). Per the germline V gene, CDR1 is LGHDT and CDR2 is YNNKEL (reference sequence). CDR3 length: 15 residues. Trimming took off 2 bases at V and 2 bases at J, with 10 bases between the two ends. The CDR3 nucleotides are TGTGCCAGCAGCCAATTAGGGGTAACTGGAAACACCATATATTTT. It yields the protein CASSQLGVTGNTIYF.

This clone was counted only a few times. The chain combines TRBV12-5 with TRBJ1-3; the D is unclear. Per germline, CDR1 LGHNT and CDR2 FRNRAP. Trimming removed 6 bases at V and 7 bases at J, with 13 bases between. The CDR3 runs to 13 residues. CDR3 residues: CASGPSEANTIYF. CDR3 coding DNA: TGTGCTAGTGGCCCCTCGGAGGCTAACACCATATATTTT.

V gene TRBV7-2 combines with J gene TRBJ2-7, with 8 bases fitting TRBD2. Germline lookup yields CDR1 SGHTA and CDR2 FQGNSA. The CDR3 spans 15 residues. Trimming at V came to 4 bases and at J to 2 bases, leaving 7 bases not matched to a gene. This CDR3 reads CASSSLGAGAYEQYF. The CDR3 DNA is TGTGCCAGCAGCTCGTTAGGAGCGGGGGCCTACGAGCAGTACTTC.

The CDR3 loop reads CASSLIGQGGSPLHF. CDR3 nucleotides: TGTGCCAGCAGCTTAATTGGACAGGGGGGGTCACCCCTCCACTTT. J is TRBJ1-6 and V is TRBV7-2, with 10 bases lining up with TRBD1. The V gene's germline CDR1 is SGHTA and CDR2 FQGNSA. J gave up 10 bases and V 2 bases, and 5 bases lay outside the gene matches. The CDR3 consists of 15 residues.

The rearrangement links TRBV11-3 to TRBJ2-1; the D is unclear. CDR3 length: 14 residues. V lost 3 bases to trimming and J lost 3 bases, with 9 bases between them. Germline lookup yields CDR1 SGHNT and CDR2 YENEEA. CDR3 nucleotides: TGTGCCAGCAGCTTCAGAACAGACTACAATGAGCAGTTCTTC. Translation gives CASSFRTDYNEQFF. The variable domain in full, with the rest retrieved from reference TRBV11-3 and TRBJ2-1, is EAGVVQSPRYKIIEKKQPVAFWCNPISGHNTLYWYLQNLGQGPELLIRYENEEAVDDSQLPKDRFSAERLKGVDSTLKIQPAELGDSAVYLCASSFRTDYNEQFFGPGTRLTVL.

The V gene is TRBV18, the J gene TRBJ1-1; unclear D gene. V dropped 5 bases and J dropped 3 bases, with 10 bases sitting between them. Germline V CDR1 and CDR2: KGHSH, LQKENI. CDR3 length: 13 residues. CDR3: CASSYERDTEAFF. CDR3 DNA sequence: TGTGCCAGCTCATACGAGCGAGACACTGAAGCTTTCTTT.

This rearrangement joins TRBV7-6 to TRBJ2-7, with D unresolved. The V gene lost 5 bases and the J gene lost 4 bases, with 21 bases spanning the gap. The germline V gene has CDR1 SGHVS and CDR2 FNYEAQ. CDR3 length: 16 residues. The CDR3 here is CASSPAPLMNLYEQYF. CDR3 DNA: TGTGCCAGCAGCCCAGCGCCCCTGATGAACCTTTACGAGCAGTACTTC.

V and J are TRBV5-4 and TRBJ2-7; 10 bases map to TRBD2. The CDR3 has 16 amino acids. With 1 base clipped from V and 4 bases from J, the junction kept 8 bases outside the gene matches. Looked up from germline, CDR1 is SGHNT and CDR2 is YYREEE (reference sequence). DNA for the CDR3: TGTGCCAGCAGCTTGTCAGCGTCTAGCGGGAGTTACGAGCAGTACTTC. Amino acid sequence: CASSLSASSGSYEQYF.

The chain links TRBV30 to TRBJ2-7; 7 nucleotides agree with TRBD1. The CDR3 extends over 12 amino acids. Germline V gene data show CDR1 as GTSNPN and CDR2 as SVGIG (reference sequence). The V gene end was trimmed by 1 base and the J gene end by 8 bases; junction bases not matched to a gene: 5. The CDR3 sequence: CAWSGTGSQQYF. CDR3 DNA: TGTGCCTGGAGTGGGACAGGCTCCCAGCAGTACTTC.

The chain employs TRBV9 and TRBJ2-3; maybe TRBD2 (5 bases). The CDR3 is made up of 15 amino acids. Germline V gives CDR1 SGDLS, CDR2 YYNGEE. V lost 0 bases, J lost 4 bases, and 12 bases lay in between. The CDR3 DNA is TGTGCCAGCAGCGTAGTTGGGGAGTGGGCAGATACGCAGTATTTT. Encoded protein: CASSVVGEWADTQYF.

This clone was picked up one time. The chain carries TRBV5-1 and TRBJ2-3; D is unresolved. CDR3 length: 14 amino acids. Germline V lookup: CDR1 SGHRS, CDR2 YFSETQ. V dropped 0 bases and J dropped 1 base, with 6 bases sitting between them. The CDR3 is CASSLAVGTDTQYF. The CDR3 nucleotides read TGCGCCAGCAGCTTGGCCGTAGGCACAGATACGCAGTATTTT.

The CDR3 sequence is CASSLVLAGGKQFF. CDR3 sequence (DNA): TGTGCCAGCAGCTTAGTTTTAGCGGGGGGGAAGCAGTTCTTC. The gene calls are TRBV7-2 and TRBJ2-1, with 11 bases that match TRBD2. Losses at the gene ends were 1 base for V and 11 bases for J; bases not matched to a gene: 4. Germline CDR1 SGHTA, CDR2 FQGNSA. This CDR3 is 14 amino acids long.

Here the CDR3 reads CAWEAGGPPLRETQYF. The DNA of the CDR3 is TGTGCCTGGGAAGCGGGAGGGCCGCCTTTACGAGAGACCCAGTACTTC. This rearrangement joins TRBV30 to TRBJ2-5; 10 bases agree with TRBD2. The CDR3 runs 16 residues. V shed 5 bases, J shed 4 bases, and the junction held 13 bases outside the gene matches. Germline CDR1 and CDR2: GTSNPN and SVGIG (reference sequence).

The gene calls are TRBV6-1 and TRBJ2-6, with 9 positions matching TRBD1. The V gene's germline CDR1 is MNHNS and CDR2 SASEGT. This CDR3 has 18 amino acids. The V gene end was trimmed by 3 bases and the J gene end by 2 bases; junction bases not matched to a gene: 8. The CDR3 reads CASSDSRDRVAGANVLTF. The CDR3 nucleotides read TGTGCCAGCAGTGATAGCCGGGACAGGGTAGCTGGGGCCAACGTCCTGACTTTC.